The rows below give T cell receptor beta chains drawn from one sample of a study of blood T cell repertoires in COVID-19. Repertoires were generated with immunoSEQ multiplex PCR, while TCRdb's copy carries only in-frame clones and drops some. Of tens of thousands of clones listed, around four fifths are singletons. Specimen: peripheral blood. The receptors were sampled from a woman aged 45-65 years with acute or convalescent COVID-19. CDR3s include the opening cysteine and the closing phenylalanine or tryptophan. A D gene is named only where the DNA matches it firmly. Size is omitted from some rows. Given values are once, few, many or a class for expanded clones.

d_gene: -
j_gene: TRBJ1-2
len: 13
v_gene: TRBV12-3/TRBV12-4
abundance: -
CDR3aa: CASRETGLWSYTF
CDR3nt: TGTGCCAGCAGGGAAACAGGCTTATGGAGCTACACCTTC

d_gene: -
j_gene: TRBJ1-6
len: 15
v_gene: TRBV5-5
abundance: -
CDR3aa: CASSLLQNAGSPLHF
CDR3nt: TGTGCCAGCAGCTTGCTCCAAAATGCGGGTTCACCCCTCCACTTT

d_gene: TRBD2
j_gene: TRBJ2-5
len: 15
v_gene: TRBV7-8
abundance: -
CDR3aa: CASSFGLAGSETQYF
CDR3nt: TGTGCCAGCAGCTTCGGGCTAGCGGGGTCGGAGACCCAGTACTTC

d_gene: -
j_gene: TRBJ2-1
len: 16
v_gene: TRBV7-8
abundance: -
CDR3aa: CASSARDFNSYNEQFF
CDR3nt: TGTGCCAGCAGCGCCCGGGACTTTAACTCCTACAATGAGCAGTTCTTC

d_gene: -
j_gene: TRBJ1-1
len: 14
v_gene: TRBV6-6
abundance: -
CDR3aa: CASSFPEGVTEAFF
CDR3nt: TGTGCCAGCAGTTTTCCAGAGGGGGTCACTGAAGCTTTCTTT

d_gene: -
j_gene: TRBJ1-1
len: 17
v_gene: TRBV6-8
abundance: -
CDR3aa: CASSFKTGGLGRVEAFF
CDR3nt: TGTGCCAGCAGTTTCAAAACGGGGGGATTGGGGCGGGTTGAAGCTTTCTTT

d_gene: -
j_gene: TRBJ1-5
len: 13
v_gene: TRBV2
abundance: once
CDR3aa: CASSDVGNQPQHF
CDR3nt: TGTGCCAGCAGTGATGTCGGGAATCAGCCCCAGCATTTT

d_gene: TRBD1
j_gene: TRBJ1-2
len: 15
v_gene: TRBV6-6
abundance: -
CDR3aa: CASSYGTGFNYGYTF
CDR3nt: TGTGCCAGCAGTTACGGGACAGGGTTTAACTATGGCTACACCTTC

d_gene: TRBD2
j_gene: TRBJ2-7
len: 15
v_gene: TRBV9
abundance: -
CDR3aa: CASSVEASGTYEQYF
CDR3nt: TGTGCCAGCAGCGTAGAGGCTAGCGGAACCTACGAGCAGTACTTC

d_gene: TRBD1
j_gene: TRBJ1-1
len: 14
v_gene: TRBV27
abundance: once
CDR3aa: CASKQGQMNTEAFF
CDR3nt: TGTGCCAGCAAACAGGGGCAGATGAACACTGAAGCTTTCTTT

d_gene: TRBD1
j_gene: TRBJ1-2
len: 16
v_gene: TRBV7-9
abundance: -
CDR3aa: CASSWASGTEDGGYTF
CDR3nt: TGTGCCAGCAGCTGGGCCAGTGGGACAGAAGATGGTGGCTACACCTTC

d_gene: -
j_gene: TRBJ1-4
len: 15
v_gene: TRBV6-5
abundance: -
CDR3aa: CATHERRTTNEKLFF
CDR3nt: TGTGCCACACACGAACGGCGGACAACTAATGAAAAACTGTTTTTT

d_gene: -
j_gene: TRBJ1-1
len: 15
v_gene: TRBV6-5
abundance: -
CDR3aa: CASSSGSAGSTEAFF
CDR3nt: TGTGCCAGCAGTTCGGGGTCTGCGGGGAGCACTGAAGCTTTCTTT

d_gene: -
j_gene: TRBJ2-3
len: 15
v_gene: TRBV5-8
abundance: -
CDR3aa: CASSLGQLSTDTQYF
CDR3nt: TGTGCCAGCAGCTTGGGACAGCTCTCCACAGATACGCAGTATTTT

d_gene: TRBD2
j_gene: TRBJ2-7
len: 15
v_gene: TRBV5-1
abundance: -
CDR3aa: CASSLDRAGGSEQYF
CDR3nt: TGCGCCAGCAGCTTGGATAGGGCGGGGGGGTCCGAGCAGTACTTC

d_gene: -
j_gene: TRBJ1-1
len: 13
v_gene: TRBV4-2
abundance: -
CDR3aa: CASSRTGNTEAFF
CDR3nt: TGTGCCAGCAGCCGCACAGGGAACACTGAAGCTTTCTTT

d_gene: -
j_gene: TRBJ1-6
len: 13
v_gene: TRBV12-3/TRBV12-4
abundance: -
CDR3aa: CASSPTSNSPLHF
CDR3nt: TGTGCCAGCAGTCCCACATCTAATTCACCCCTCCACTTT

d_gene: TRBD1
j_gene: TRBJ1-3
len: 16
v_gene: TRBV18
abundance: -
CDR3aa: CASSSSGTGSGNTIYF
CDR3nt: TGTGCCAGCTCATCATCCGGGACAGGCTCTGGAAACACCATATATTTT

d_gene: TRBD2
j_gene: TRBJ2-1
len: 16
v_gene: TRBV11-2
abundance: many
CDR3aa: CASSFLTSGRHNEQFF
CDR3nt: TGTGCCAGCAGCTTTCTGACTAGCGGGAGACACAATGAGCAGTTCTTC

d_gene: TRBD2
j_gene: TRBJ2-2
len: 14
v_gene: TRBV6-6
abundance: few
CDR3aa: CASSPRLATGELFF
CDR3nt: TGTGCCAGCAGTCCTAGACTAGCAACCGGGGAGCTGTTTTTT

d_gene: TRBD2
j_gene: TRBJ2-7
len: 16
v_gene: TRBV7-2
abundance: -
CDR3aa: CASSPRQAGLPHEQYF
CDR3nt: TGTGCCAGCAGCCCCCGACAAGCGGGACTGCCCCACGAGCAGTACTTC

d_gene: -
j_gene: TRBJ1-1
len: 14
v_gene: TRBV3-1/TRBV3-2
abundance: once
CDR3aa: CASSHSLGSTEAFF
CDR3nt: TGTGCCAGCAGCCACTCTCTAGGTAGCACTGAAGCTTTCTTT

d_gene: TRBD1
j_gene: TRBJ1-1
len: 16
v_gene: TRBV29-1
abundance: -
CDR3aa: CSGGTGAKIMNTEAFF
CDR3nt: TGCAGCGGGGGGACAGGGGCGAAAATAATGAACACTGAAGCTTTCTTT

d_gene: -
j_gene: TRBJ1-2
len: 14
v_gene: TRBV30
abundance: -
CDR3aa: CAWSAKRGINGYTF
CDR3nt: TGTGCCTGGAGCGCGAAGCGGGGGATCAATGGCTACACCTTC

d_gene: -
j_gene: TRBJ2-7
len: 13
v_gene: TRBV28
abundance: -
CDR3aa: CASSLLTSYEQYF
CDR3nt: TGTGCCAGCAGTTTACTTACTTCCTACGAGCAGTACTTC

d_gene: -
j_gene: TRBJ1-3
len: 18
v_gene: TRBV7-8
abundance: -
CDR3aa: CASSLTGATAISGNTIYF
CDR3nt: TGTGCCAGCAGCTTAACGGGTGCGACGGCGATCTCTGGAAACACCATATATTTT

d_gene: -
j_gene: TRBJ2-3
len: 15
v_gene: TRBV6-1
abundance: many
CDR3aa: CASSELTSSTDTQYF
CDR3nt: TGTGCCAGCAGTGAACTTACTAGTAGTACAGATACGCAGTATTTT

d_gene: -
j_gene: TRBJ2-2
len: 15
v_gene: TRBV28
abundance: -
CDR3aa: CASSRGTANTGELFF
CDR3nt: TGTGCCAGCAGTCGAGGGACTGCGAACACCGGGGAGCTGTTTTTT

d_gene: -
j_gene: TRBJ1-1
len: 13
v_gene: TRBV20-1
abundance: -
CDR3aa: CSASQGTHTEAFF
CDR3nt: TGCAGTGCTAGTCAGGGGACGCACACTGAAGCTTTCTTT

d_gene: -
j_gene: TRBJ2-7
len: 16
v_gene: TRBV6-5
abundance: -
CDR3aa: CASSYSLRDNGYEQYF
CDR3nt: TGTGCCAGCAGTTACAGCCTCCGGGACAACGGATACGAGCAGTACTTC

d_gene: -
j_gene: TRBJ2-7
len: 14
v_gene: TRBV5-1
abundance: -
CDR3aa: CASSLGRLAYEQYF
CDR3nt: TGCGCCAGCAGCTTGGGCAGACTAGCCTACGAGCAGTACTTC

d_gene: TRBD1
j_gene: TRBJ1-1
len: 16
v_gene: TRBV28
abundance: -
CDR3aa: CASSFLTGQENTEAFF
CDR3nt: TGTGCCAGCAGTTTCCTGACAGGGCAAGAGAACACTGAAGCTTTCTTT

d_gene: -
j_gene: TRBJ1-1
len: 15
v_gene: TRBV9
abundance: -
CDR3aa: CASSVVPDSVTEAFF
CDR3nt: TGTGCCAGCAGCGTAGTGCCGGACAGCGTCACTGAAGCTTTCTTT

d_gene: TRBD2
j_gene: TRBJ2-1
len: 15
v_gene: TRBV3-1/TRBV3-2
abundance: -
CDR3aa: CASSQAGGAYNEQFF
CDR3nt: TGTGCCAGCAGCCAAGCGGGGGGGGCCTACAATGAGCAGTTCTTC

d_gene: -
j_gene: TRBJ1-3
len: 15
v_gene: TRBV10-3
abundance: -
CDR3aa: CAISESARAGNTIYF
CDR3nt: TGTGCCATCAGTGAATCAGCGAGGGCTGGAAACACCATATATTTT

d_gene: -
j_gene: TRBJ2-3
len: 14
v_gene: TRBV2
abundance: -
CDR3aa: CASSEGLVIDTQYF
CDR3nt: TGTGCCAGCAGTGAAGGACTGGTCATAGATACGCAGTATTTT

d_gene: -
j_gene: TRBJ1-1
len: 15
v_gene: TRBV5-1
abundance: -
CDR3aa: CASSFRGGYGTEAFF
CDR3nt: TGCGCCAGCAGCTTTCGGGGGGGATATGGCACTGAAGCTTTCTTT

d_gene: -
j_gene: TRBJ1-5
len: 14
v_gene: TRBV9
abundance: -
CDR3aa: CASSVGGSNQPQHF
CDR3nt: TGTGCCAGCAGCGTAGGAGGGAGCAATCAGCCCCAGCATTTT

d_gene: -
j_gene: TRBJ1-1
len: 16
v_gene: TRBV4-2
abundance: few
CDR3aa: CASSQDRGLQNTEAFF
CDR3nt: TGTGCCAGCAGCCAAGACCGAGGGCTTCAGAACACTGAAGCTTTCTTT